This T cell receptor (beta chain) originates from a study of neurological immune-mediated disorders. This clonotype was seen at least ten times. The CDR3 length is 14 residues. V lost 3 bases, J lost 3 bases, and 8 bases lay in between. TCRdb reprocessed the 5' RACE reads with MiXCR, giving one entry per CDR3 protein. The data hold roughly 76,000 distinct CDR3 sequences, with 2.5% to 4% observed a single time. The rearrangement links TRBV12-3 or TRBV12-4 to TRBJ2-2; D tentatively reads TRBD1 or TRBD2 (5 bases each). This TCR was recovered from a woman in her forties or fifties with multiple sclerosis. The specimen sequenced was PBMCs. In DNA form, the CDR3 reads TGTGCCAGCAGTTTCATGGGGGACACCGGGGAGCTGTTTTTT. It translates to CASSFMGDTGELFF.